The 20 T cell receptor beta chains presented below share a single source sample, sequenced in a study of neurological immune-mediated disorders. TCRdb reprocessed the 5' RACE reads via MiXCR and lists one record per CDR3 protein. The sample carries about 55,000 distinct CDR3 sequences, 4% recorded once. The specimen sequenced was CD4+ T cells from blood. These receptors were taken from a woman between 40 and 50 years old with multiple sclerosis.

This clonotype was counted ten times or more. CDR3 sequence (DNA): TGTGCCACCAGCATCGACCGAAACACCATATATTTT. Amino acid sequence: CATSIDRNTIYF. The chain is built from TRBV15 and TRBJ1-3; D not certain. Between the trimmed V and J ends, which lost 4 bases and 5 bases, there was a span of 6 bases. The CDR3 is made up of 12 amino acids. Germline CDR1 LNHNV, CDR2 YYDKDF (reference sequence).

This clonotype showed up many times. The chain joins TRBV5-5 to TRBJ1-1; 7 bases agree with TRBD1. The CDR3 totals 14 residues. Germline V gene sequence: CDR1 SGHKS, CDR2 YYEKEE (reference sequence). V was clipped by 0 bases and J by 7 bases; unmatched bases: 6. CDR3 residues: CASSLAGQRVEAFF. As DNA, the CDR3 is TGTGCCAGCAGCTTGGCGGGACAGAGGGTTGAAGCTTTCTTT.

This clonotype showed up many times. The chain recombines TRBV12-3 or TRBV12-4 with TRBJ2-7; TRBD2 matches 8 bases. The CDR3 runs to 14 residues. With 6 bases clipped from V and 7 bases from J, the junction kept 11 bases outside the gene matches. The CDR3 spells CASRPSGGLLEQYF. CDR3 nucleotides: TGTGCCAGCAGACCGAGCGGGGGCCTCCTAGAGCAGTACTTC.

This clonotype occurred many times. The chain has TRBV10-3 and TRBJ2-5; the D call may be TRBD1 or TRBD2 (6 bases each). This CDR3 has 14 residues. The V and J ends lost 4 bases and 5 bases respectively, with 14 bases between them. The germline V gene has CDR1 ENHRY and CDR2 SYGVKD. CDR3 DNA: TGTGCCATCAGTGCGTCGGGGGCTACGGAGACCCAGTACTTC. Its translation is CAISASGATETQYF.

This clonotype has at least ten counts. This rearrangement joins TRBV20-1 to TRBJ2-3, with 10 bases fitting TRBD2. V gave up 5 bases and J gave up 5 bases; unmatched junction bases: 13. There are 16 residues in the CDR3. Germline loops: CDR1 DFQATT, CDR2 SNEGSKA (reference sequence). The DNA of the CDR3 is TGCAGTGCTGATGGTGGTAGCGGGGGGCCGGGAGATACGCAGTATTTT. It encodes CSADGGSGGPGDTQYF.

This clonotype was counted ten times or more. V is TRBV5-1 and J is TRBJ2-3; 9 nucleotides align to TRBD2. Germline CDR1 reads SGHRS; CDR2 reads YFSETQ. V dropped 0 bases and J dropped 2; count of bases not matched to a gene: 1. CDR3 size: 15 residues. The CDR3 DNA reads TGCGCCAGCAGCTTGGGACTAGCGGACACAGATACGCAGTATTTT. Amino acid sequence: CASSLGLADTDTQYF.

This clonotype was seen at least ten times. The J gene is TRBJ1-5, the V gene TRBV12-3 or TRBV12-4; 7 bases are a match to TRBD1. The CDR3 length is 15 residues. The J segment lost 7 bases and the V segment lost 6 bases, leaving 12 bases of the junction unmatched. The CDR3 spells CASSSLTGARQPQHF. Here the CDR3 DNA reads TGTGCCAGCAGCTCCTTAACAGGGGCACGCCAGCCCCAGCATTTT.

This clonotype was seen ten or more times. The chain carries TRBV20-1 and TRBJ1-2; D gene ambiguous. Looked up from germline, CDR1 is DFQATT and CDR2 is SNEGSKA (reference sequence). CDR3 length: 13 amino acids. V was trimmed by 0 bases and J by 6 bases, leaving 11 bases between them. The CDR3, as DNA: TGCAGTGCTAGAGAGAGAGGGCTCCATGGCTACACCTTC. Amino acid sequence: CSARERGLHGYTF.

As for this clonotype: As the CDR3 is not closed by the conserved phenylalanine or tryptophan, this likely results from a read error. J is TRBJ2-5 and V is TRBV20-1; the match to TRBD2 covers 8 bases. The germline V gene encodes CDR1 DFQATT and CDR2 SNEGSKA (reference sequence). CDR3 length: 14 residues. The DNA for the CDR3 is TGCAGTGCTGGACTAGCCGGACCCGGAGAGACACAGTACTGC. This translates into CSAGLAGPGETQYC.

Many counts were recorded for this clonotype. The chain couples TRBV5-1 to TRBJ2-2; 9 nucleotides align to TRBD1. The length of the CDR3 is 16 residues. After removal of 1 base from V and 1 base from J, the junction contained 2 bases not matched to a gene. The germline V gene has CDR1 SGHRS and CDR2 YFSETQ. This CDR3 reads CASSLLGQGNTGELFF. CDR3 sequence (DNA): TGCGCCAGCAGCTTGTTGGGACAGGGGAACACCGGGGAGCTGTTTTTT.

This clonotype was recorded many times. V and J are TRBV3-1 and TRBJ1-2; D remains unclear. This CDR3 region has 13 residues. Trimming removed 1 base from V and 8 bases from J, with 11 bases in between. CDR1 is LGHDT, CDR2 YNNKEL, per germline (reference sequence). The CDR3 nucleotides read TGTGCCAGCAGCCAAGGAGCGGGGTGGGGCTACACCTTC. This sequence encodes CASSQGAGWGYTF.

This clonotype was detected many times. The rearrangement joins TRBV7-8 to TRBJ1-1, with a weak D call TRBD1 (6 bases). Trimming shortened V by 5 bases and J by 0 bases, and 10 bases separated the two germline ends. This CDR3 region has 14 residues. Germline assignment: CDR1 SGHVS and CDR2 FQNEAQ. This CDR3 is CASSRGHLNTEAFF. CDR3 sequence (DNA): TGTGCCAGCAGCCGGGGACACTTGAACACTGAAGCTTTCTTT.

In this sample, this clonotype turned up many times. V gene TRBV10-3 combines with J gene TRBJ2-3; D is perhaps TRBD1 or TRBD2 (5 bases each). The CDR3 sequence is 13 residues long. The V end lost 10 bases, the J end lost 2 bases, and 13 bases lay between the germline ends. Germline V CDR1 and CDR2: ENHRY, SYGVKD. CDR3 nucleotide sequence: TGTGCCACCGGGGACCCCCACACAGATACGCAGTATTTT. Residues: CATGDPHTDTQYF.

This clonotype was observed many times. CDR3 region: CASSWGAGELFF. As DNA, the CDR3 is TGCGCCAGCAGCTGGGGGGCCGGGGAGCTGTTTTTT. This chain connects TRBV5-1 to TRBJ2-2; D might be TRBD2 (6 bases). Germline V gene sequence: CDR1 SGHRS, CDR2 YFSETQ. V was clipped by 3 bases and J by 6 bases, with 6 bases between them. This CDR3 spans 12 amino acids.

This clonotype was seen many times. This sequence joins TRBV7-3 and TRBJ2-2; no clear D gene. Deletions cut 1 base from V and 0 bases from J, with 6 bases between. CDR3 size: 15 residues. Germline V gene data show CDR1 as SGHTA and CDR2 as FQGTGA. DNA for the CDR3: TGTGCCAGCAGCTTAAGTGCGGCGAACACCGGGGAGCTGTTTTTT. It specifies CASSLSAANTGELFF.

In this sample, this clonotype turned up many times. This sequence joins TRBV29-1 and TRBJ2-7; D perhaps matches TRBD1 (6 bases). The V gene lost 7 bases and the J gene lost 2 bases, with 9 bases spanning the gap. There are 11 residues in the CDR3. Germline CDR1 and CDR2: SQVTM and ANQGSEA. The CDR3 loop is CSAGQTYEQYF. The CDR3 DNA sequence: TGCAGCGCTGGACAGACCTACGAGCAGTACTTC.

This clonotype came up many times. The gene calls are TRBV5-1 and TRBJ1-1, with D maybe TRBD1 (5 bases). The length of the CDR3 is 13 residues. The V end was cut by 2 bases, the J end by 4 bases, with 9 bases between. Germline CDR1 is SGHRS and CDR2 is YFSETQ. CDR3 amino acids: CASSFSGVTEAFF. CDR3 DNA sequence: TGCGCCAGCAGCTTTTCGGGGGTCACTGAAGCTTTCTTT.

This clonotype was recorded many times. J is TRBJ2-2 and V is TRBV10-3; D possibly corresponds to TRBD1 (5 bases). The CDR3 consists of 15 residues. Trimming left V 3 bases short and J 4 bases short, with 12 bases between. Germline values: CDR1 ENHRY, CDR2 SYGVKD. For the CDR3, the DNA is TGTGCCATCAGTGACGCGACAGTCTCCACCGGGGAGCTGTTTTTT. Amino acids: CAISDATVSTGELFF.

At least ten counts were recorded for this clonotype. CDR3 DNA sequence: TGTGCCAGCAGCCAAGATCGAGGACTAGGGGAAGAGACCCAGTACTTC. It specifies CASSQDRGLGEETQYF. The V and J genes are TRBV4-2 and TRBJ2-5, with 7 nucleotides matching TRBD2. Germline trimming cut 0 bases from V and 3 bases from J; bases unmatched to any gene: 7. This CDR3 comprises 16 residues. Germline V lookup: CDR1 LGHNA, CDR2 YNFKEQ.

This clonotype was seen at least ten times. The chain carries TRBV7-9 and TRBJ1-2; D perhaps matches TRBD1 (5 bases). The V end lost 6 bases, the J end lost 8 bases, and 19 bases lay between the germline ends. This CDR3 spans 14 amino acids. Germline loops: CDR1 SEHNR, CDR2 FQNEAQ (reference sequence). The CDR3 loop is CASSSLEGQGGYTF. CDR3 DNA: TGTGCCAGCAGTTCGCTAGAGGGGCAAGGAGGCTACACCTTC. Using reference TRBV7-9 and TRBJ1-2 for the parts outside the CDR3, the full variable domain is DTGVSQNPRHKITKRGQNVTFRCDPISEHNRLYWYRQTLGQGPEFLTYFQNEAQLEKSRLLSDRFSAERPKGSFSTLEIQRTEQGDSAMYLCASSSLEGQGGYTFGSGTRLTVV.